The 2 T cell receptor beta chains listed next were all sequenced from one sample in a study of T cell changes during pregnancy in multiple sclerosis. Profiling relied on immunoSEQ multiplex PCR, and the TCRdb table lists in-frame clones only, not all of them. Here the sample spans 70,000 to 100,000 clones, roughly 90% being singletons. Sequenced here: peripheral blood, sampled in the first trimester of pregnancy. All receptors derive from a female donor with multiple sclerosis, enrolled in a pregnancy study.

The rearrangement uses TRBV27 and TRBJ2-7, with 8 nucleotides matching TRBD1. The CDR3 runs to 15 residues. Germline values: CDR1 MNHEY, CDR2 SMNVEV (reference sequence). V gave up 4 bases and J gave up 0 bases; unmatched junction bases: 5. The CDR3 sequence: CASSSGQASSYEQYF. The CDR3 DNA is TGTGCCAGCAGTTCGGGACAGGCAAGCTCCTACGAGCAGTACTTC.

CDR3 in amino acids: CASSLTGEINEQFF. CDR3 nucleotide sequence: TGTGCCAGCAGCTTGACAGGGGAGATCAATGAGCAGTTCTTC. The V and J genes are TRBV7-2 and TRBJ2-1, with 8 bases matching TRBD1. CDR3 length: 14 residues. Per germline, CDR1 SGHTA and CDR2 FQGNSA. Losses at the gene ends were 3 bases for V and 6 bases for J; bases not matched to a gene: 4.